Following are 2 T cell receptor beta chains from one sample sequenced in a study of OX40 agonist ivuxolimab in advanced cancers. Produced via immunoSEQ multiplex PCR; TCRdb's table is partial and in-frame only. The sample consists of 70,000 or so clones, roughly 82% of them appearing once. The specimen comprised CD4+ or CD8+ T cells sorted from blood, sampled in a trial of the OX40 agonist ivuxolimab. These TCRs come from an adult with an advanced solid tumor such as melanoma, head and neck, liver or kidney cancer.

The chain couples TRBV28 to TRBJ2-3; unclear D gene. The germline gives CDR1 MDHEN, CDR2 SYDVKM. The CDR3 extends over 14 amino acids. V shed 4 bases and J shed 3 bases, with 11 bases lying between them. DNA for the CDR3: TGTGCCAGCAGTTCCACCCCCGGGACAGATACGCAGTATTTT. As protein: CASSSTPGTDTQYF.

The rearrangement uses TRBV28 and TRBJ1-1; D remains unclear. V shed 2 bases and J shed 5 bases, with 9 bases lying between them. The CDR3 totals 13 residues. Germline loops: CDR1 MDHEN, CDR2 SYDVKM. CDR3: CASSLMRETEAFF. In DNA, the CDR3 is TGTGCCAGCAGTTTAATGCGGGAAACTGAAGCTTTCTTT.